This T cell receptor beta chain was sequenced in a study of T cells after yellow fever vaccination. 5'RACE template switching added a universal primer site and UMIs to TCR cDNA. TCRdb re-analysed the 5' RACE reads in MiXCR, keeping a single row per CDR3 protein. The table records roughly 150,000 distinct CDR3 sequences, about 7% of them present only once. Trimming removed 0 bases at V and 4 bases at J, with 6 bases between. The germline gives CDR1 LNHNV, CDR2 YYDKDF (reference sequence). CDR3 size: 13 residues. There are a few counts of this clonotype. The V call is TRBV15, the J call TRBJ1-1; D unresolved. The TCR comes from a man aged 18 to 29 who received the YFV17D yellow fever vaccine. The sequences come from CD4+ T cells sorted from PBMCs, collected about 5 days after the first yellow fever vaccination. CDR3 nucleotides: TGTGCCACCAGCAGAGATCATGTCACTGAAGCTTTCTTT. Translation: CATSRDHVTEAFF.